Listed below are T cell receptor beta chains from one sample, sequenced in a study of blood T cell repertoires in COVID-19. Sequencing used immunoSEQ multiplex PCR; TCRdb keeps in-frame clones, though not all of them. Seen here are about 21,000 clones, roughly 80% observed once, and the top ten hold over 5%. The sample was peripheral blood. The source is a human donor in a cohort sampled during active COVID-19. The CDR3 runs from the conserved cysteine through the conserved F or W. The D gene is left open where the match is weak. Not all rows give a size; the values are once, few, many and, for expanded clones, a class.

CDR3 | DNA | size | D | J | V
CASSPGQVNTEAFF | TGTGCCAGCTCCCCCGGACAGGTGAACACTGAAGCTTTCTTT | . | TRBD1 | TRBJ1-1 | TRBV18
CAWSPRVTNEKLFF | TGTGCCTGGAGTCCCAGGGTCACTAATGAAAAACTGTTTTTT | . | . | TRBJ1-4 | TRBV30
CASSLAGQGVQTNYGYTF | TGTGCCAGCAGCTTGGCGGGACAGGGGGTTCAGACTAACTATGGCTACACCTTC | . | TRBD1 | TRBJ1-2 | TRBV5-6
CASSRGGDLREKLFF | TGTGCCAGCAGTCGTGGGGGGGATTTAAGAGAAAAACTGTTTTTT | . | . | TRBJ1-4 | TRBV28
CASSSGSPLGELFF | TGCGCCAGCAGCTCCGGGTCCCCCCTCGGGGAGCTGTTTTTT | few | . | TRBJ2-2 | TRBV5-1
CASSSRDRAGYTF | TGTGCCAGCAGTTCGAGGGACAGGGCGGGCTACACCTTC | . | TRBD1 | TRBJ1-2 | TRBV12-3/TRBV12-4
CASSEFQGAGNTIYF | TGTGCCAGCAGTGAATTTCAGGGTGCTGGAAACACCATATATTTT | . | . | TRBJ1-3 | TRBV25-1
CASSTRTGVGYEQYF | TGCGCCAGCAGCACGAGGACAGGGGTAGGCTACGAGCAGTACTTC | . | TRBD1 | TRBJ2-7 | TRBV5-1
CASSGGPMNTEAFF | TGTGCCAGCAGCGGGGGGCCAATGAACACTGAAGCTTTCTTT | . | . | TRBJ1-1 | TRBV9
CASSQGERQGYTF | TGTGCCAGCAGCCAAGGTGAGAGGCAGGGCTACACCTTC | . | . | TRBJ1-2 | TRBV3-1/TRBV3-2
CASSPTGFNEQYF | TGTGCCAGCAGCCCGACAGGGTTCAACGAGCAGTACTTC | few | TRBD1 | TRBJ2-7 | TRBV7-2
CASSKGSGFTGELFF | TGTGCCAGCAGCAAAGGTTCGGGTTTTACCGGGGAGCTGTTTTTT | . | . | TRBJ2-2 | TRBV21-1
CASITGGFNYGYTF | TGTGCCAGTATAACAGGGGGTTTTAACTATGGCTACACCTTC | . | TRBD1 | TRBJ1-2 | TRBV2
CASGLGRSYTF | TGCGCCAGTGGACTGGGGAGAAGCTACACCTTC | . | . | TRBJ1-2 | TRBV5-1
CATSRDVKGLIF | TGTGCCACCAGCAGAGATGTAAAGGGGTTAATCTTC | once | . | TRBJ2-7 | TRBV15
CASSGSRGQKPEDTQYF | TGTGCCAGCAGCGGGAGCAGGGGGCAGAAACCAGAAGATACGCAGTATTTT | . | . | TRBJ2-3 | TRBV21-1
CASMVDFGSYNEQFF | TGTGCCAGCATGGTGGACTTCGGCTCCTACAATGAGCAGTTCTTC | . | . | TRBJ2-1 | TRBV7-2
CATRTGSDTDTQYF | TGTGCCACCCGAACAGGATCCGACACAGATACGCAGTATTTT | . | . | TRBJ2-3 | TRBV11-3
CASRAGNTGNTIYF | TGTGCCAGCCGGGCGGGGAATACCGGAAACACCATATATTTT | . | . | TRBJ1-3 | TRBV28
CASSLGGGTSTTYAQYF | TGTGCCAGCAGCTTAGGGGGCGGGACCTCGACCACGTACGCGCAGTATTTT | . | . | TRBJ2-3 | TRBV7-8
CASTEGRNEQYF | TGTGCCAGCACCGAGGGCAGGAACGAGCAGTACTTC | . | . | TRBJ2-7 | TRBV28
CASSPTSTDTQYF | TGTGCCAGCTCACCGACTAGCACAGATACGCAGTATTTT | . | . | TRBJ2-3 | TRBV18
CASSQPGREKLFF | TGTGCCAGCAGCCAACCCGGTCGGGAAAAACTGTTTTTT | . | . | TRBJ1-4 | TRBV4-2
CASRGYGTGLRSGNTIYF | TGCGCCAGCAGGGGTTATGGGACAGGGCTCCGGTCTGGAAACACCATATATTTT | . | TRBD1 | TRBJ1-3 | TRBV5-1
CASSFGDRVSGYTF | TGTGCCAGCAGCTTTGGGGACAGGGTTTCTGGCTACACCTTC | . | TRBD1 | TRBJ1-2 | TRBV7-9
CASSLSVNYEQYF | TGTGCCAGCAGCCTAAGTGTCAATTACGAGCAGTACTTC | medium-sized | . | TRBJ2-7 | TRBV7-2
CASSLAPDSYNEQFF | TGCGCCAGCAGCTTGGCCCCGGACAGTTACAATGAGCAGTTCTTC | . | . | TRBJ2-1 | TRBV5-1
CASSYGGQGAIEQYF | TGTGCCAGCAGTTACGGAGGACAGGGGGCGATCGAGCAGTACTTC | . | TRBD1 | TRBJ2-7 | TRBV6-2/TRBV6-3
CASSSQSRRDYGYTF | TGTGCCAGCAGTTCGCAAAGCCGTCGGGACTATGGCTACACCTTC | . | . | TRBJ1-2 | TRBV6-5
CASSQFSDTQYF | TGTGCCAGCAGCCAGTTTTCGGATACGCAGTATTTT | . | . | TRBJ2-3 | TRBV3-1/TRBV3-2
CASSQVIGLQGGKETQYF | TGTGCCAGCAGCCAAGTCATCGGCCTACAGGGGGGGAAAGAGACCCAGTACTTC | . | . | TRBJ2-5 | TRBV3-1/TRBV3-2
CAAGLTEGKLFF | TGTGCCGCGGGTTTAACTGAAGGAAAACTGTTTTTT | . | . | TRBJ1-4 | TRBV28
CASSLAGTAGNTIYF | TGTGCCAGCAGCTTGGCCGGGACAGCAGGAAACACCATATATTTT | . | TRBD1 | TRBJ1-3 | TRBV5-5
CASSPTGAYEQYF | TGTGCCAGCAGTCCGACAGGGGCCTACGAGCAGTACTTC | once | TRBD1 | TRBJ2-7 | TRBV6-2/TRBV6-3
CASSQAGSHYGYTF | TGTGCCAGCAGCCAGGCAGGGTCCCACTATGGCTACACCTTC | . | . | TRBJ1-2 | TRBV14
CASKTGQMNTEAFF | TGCGCCAGCAAAACGGGACAGATGAACACTGAAGCTTTCTTT | . | TRBD1 | TRBJ1-1 | TRBV5-1
CAIRGSSNTGELFF | TGTGCCATCAGGGGCAGTTCGAACACCGGGGAGCTGTTTTTT | . | . | TRBJ2-2 | TRBV10-3
CASGSGLALTETQYF | TGTGCCAGCGGGTCAGGTTTAGCGTTAACGGAGACCCAGTACTTC | . | . | TRBJ2-5 | TRBV28
CASTLRGFGTGELFF | TGTGCCAGCACCTTGAGGGGGTTCGGCACCGGGGAGCTGTTTTTT | . | . | TRBJ2-2 | TRBV7-6
CASSSLSGQGAPGYEQYF | TGTGCCAGCAGCTCCTTGTCGGGACAGGGGGCCCCCGGCTACGAGCAGTACTTC | . | TRBD1 | TRBJ2-7 | TRBV11-2
CASSVVSNNQPQHF | TGTGCCAGCTCCGTGGTGAGCAACAATCAGCCCCAGCATTTT | . | . | TRBJ1-5 | TRBV2
CASSFGLAVNNEQFF | TGTGCCAGCAGCTTCGGACTAGCGGTTAACAATGAGCAGTTCTTC | . | TRBD2 | TRBJ2-1 | TRBV14
CASSSGTGGQPQHF | TGTGCCAGCAGCTCCGGGACAGGGGGTCAGCCCCAGCATTTT | . | TRBD1 | TRBJ1-5 | TRBV11-2
CASSSTGDVQPQHF | TGCGCCAGCAGCTCGACAGGGGATGTCCAGCCCCAGCATTTT | . | TRBD1 | TRBJ1-5 | TRBV5-1
CASSLAAPQGGYGYTF | TGTGCCAGCAGCTTAGCGGCCCCCCAGGGTGGCTATGGCTACACCTTC | . | . | TRBJ1-2 | TRBV7-9
CASTGGGYTGELFF | TGTGCCAGTACAGGGGGAGGTTACACCGGGGAGCTGTTTTTT | . | . | TRBJ2-2 | TRBV19
CASSYSSGREEPQHF | TGTGCCAGCAGTTACTCTTCCGGGAGAGAGGAGCCCCAGCATTTT | . | . | TRBJ1-5 | TRBV6-6
CATSDSQTGTAQGYTF | TGTGCCACCAGTGACTCCCAGACAGGGACGGCTCAGGGCTACACCTTC | . | TRBD1 | TRBJ1-2 | TRBV24-1
CASSTGYNSPLHF | TGTGCCAGCAGTACAGGGTATAATTCACCCCTCCACTTT | once | . | TRBJ1-6 | TRBV6-5
CASSLETHSGNTIYF | TGTGCCAGCAGCTTAGAGACACACTCTGGAAACACCATATATTTT | . | . | TRBJ1-3 | TRBV7-9
CASSRQVRESDEQYF | TGTGCCAGCAGCCGACAGGTTCGGGAATCGGACGAGCAGTACTTC | . | . | TRBJ2-7 | TRBV28
CASSLERTGWRYTGELFF | TGTGCCAGCAGCTTAGAACGAACGGGGTGGCGGTACACCGGGGAGCTGTTTTTT | . | . | TRBJ2-2 | TRBV7-6
CSVEVEGNTEAFF | TGCAGCGTTGAAGTTGAGGGGAACACTGAAGCTTTCTTT | . | . | TRBJ1-1 | TRBV29-1
CASGNLAGGQSDTQYF | TGCGCCAGCGGGAACCTAGCGGGGGGGCAATCGGATACGCAGTATTTT | . | TRBD2 | TRBJ2-3 | TRBV4-1
CTTFQGTYGYTF | TGCACTACGTTTCAGGGAACTTATGGCTACACCTTC | . | . | TRBJ1-2 | TRBV29-1